Listed here are 5 T cell receptor beta chains from one sample, sequenced in a study of naive and memory T cell subsets. Both TRBC1 and TRBC2 were covered by a beta constant-region primer of two equimolar oligonucleotides. The ligated cDNA underwent four PCR rounds using SP2 and nested alpha and beta constant-region primers. TCRdb processed the UMI-ligation and nested PCR reads anew with MiXCR; each CDR3 protein has one entry. The sample has tens of thousands of distinct CDR3 sequences, approximately 8.8% seen once. Sequencing used central memory CD8+ T cells from blood. The source of these receptors is a human donor in good health.

This clonotype has a count of ten or more. DNA for the CDR3: TGCAGCGTTGAAGATTTCCTCGATGGCTACACCTTC. Its translation is CSVEDFLDGYTF. The rearrangement joins TRBV29-1 to TRBJ1-2, with D hard to call. V lost 0 bases, J lost 6 bases, and 8 bases lay in between. This CDR3 is built from 12 residues. CDR1 SQVTM and CDR2 ANQGSEA come from the germline V gene.

This clonotype was recorded a few times. The CDR3 coding sequence is TGTGCCAGTAGTGCCGCTCGGGGGGCGATCAACCAAGAGACCCAGTACTTC. Amino acid sequence: CASSAARGAINQETQYF. The V and J genes are TRBV19 and TRBJ2-5, with D possibly matching TRBD2 (7 bases). Per the germline V gene, CDR1 is LNHDA and CDR2 is SQIVND (reference sequence). The CDR3 loop spans 17 amino acids. V lost 5 bases to trimming and J lost 0 bases, with 19 bases between them.

The table lists this clonotype with many counts. This chain joins TRBV6-4 and TRBJ2-1; 7 bases are shared with TRBD1. The V gene end was trimmed by 0 bases and the J gene end by 5 bases; junction bases not matched to a gene: 10. Germline CDR1 MRHNA, CDR2 SNTAGT. CDR3 length: 17 residues. DNA for the CDR3: TGTGCCAGCAGTGACTCCTCGGGCCAGGGGGATCACAATGAGCAGTTCTTC. Translated, it gives CASSDSSGQGDHNEQFF.

This clonotype came up a few times. The chain recombines TRBV28 with TRBJ2-2; D gene unclear. The V gene lost 7 bases and the J gene lost 5 bases, with 14 bases spanning the gap. Germline CDR1 is MDHEN and CDR2 is SYDVKM. The CDR3 has 14 amino acids. Here the CDR3 reads CASIRVLGTGELFF. In nucleotides, the CDR3 is TGTGCCAGCATACGAGTCTTAGGAACCGGGGAGCTGTTTTTT.

This clonotype has only a few counts. The rearrangement links TRBV6-2 or TRBV6-3 to TRBJ1-1, with D perhaps matching TRBD1 (5 bases). This CDR3 has 12 amino acids. Germline V gene lookup returns CDR1 MNHEY and CDR2 SVGEGT. With 6 bases removed from V and 3 bases from J, the gap between germline ends came to 8 bases. CDR3 loop: CASRLQDTEAFF. DNA of the CDR3: TGTGCCAGCAGGCTACAGGACACTGAAGCTTTCTTT.